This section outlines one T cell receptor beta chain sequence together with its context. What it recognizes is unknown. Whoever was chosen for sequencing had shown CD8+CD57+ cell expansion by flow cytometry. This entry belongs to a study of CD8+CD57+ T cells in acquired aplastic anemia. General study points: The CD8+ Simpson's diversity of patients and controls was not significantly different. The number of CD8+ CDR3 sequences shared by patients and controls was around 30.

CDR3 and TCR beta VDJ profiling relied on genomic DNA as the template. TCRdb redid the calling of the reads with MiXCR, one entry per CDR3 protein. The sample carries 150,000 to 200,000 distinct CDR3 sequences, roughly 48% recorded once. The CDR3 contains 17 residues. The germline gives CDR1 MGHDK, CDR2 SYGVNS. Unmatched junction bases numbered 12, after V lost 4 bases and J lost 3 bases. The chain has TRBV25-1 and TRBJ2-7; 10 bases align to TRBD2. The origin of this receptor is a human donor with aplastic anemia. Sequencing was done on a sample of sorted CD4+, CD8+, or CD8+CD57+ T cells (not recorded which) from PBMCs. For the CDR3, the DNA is TGTGCCAGCAGTGCTCCAAAGACTAGCGGGCCTATCTACGAGCAGTACTTC. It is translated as CASSAPKTSGPIYEQYF.